Listed below are T cell receptor beta chains from one sample, sequenced in a study of blood T cells in healthy people across ages. TCRdb reprocessed the 5' RACE reads with MiXCR, giving one entry per CDR3 protein. This sample has 800,000 to 950,000 distinct CDR3 sequences, with roughly 28% found just once. These same records also appear under a second study, on T cells of mothers and their children.

The sequenced sample was blood. All receptors come from a middle-aged woman in good health. Each CDR3 is given with its conserved first and last residue. Fields, in order: V gene, D gene, clone size, J gene, CDR3 protein, CDR3 DNA. The D gene is left open where the match is weak. Not every row has a clone size; where given, it reads once, few, many or a size class.

TRBV20-1	.	few	TRBJ1-1	CSARLPGFRDTEAFF	TGCAGTGCTAGACTACCAGGGTTCCGGGACACTGAAGCTTTCTTT
TRBV20-1	.	many	TRBJ2-7	CSASAGGQHYEQYF	TGCAGTGCTAGCGCCGGGGGGCAGCACTACGAGCAGTACTTC
TRBV15	.	.	TRBJ1-2	CATSREREGYGYTF	TGTGCCACCAGCAGAGAGCGGGAGGGCTATGGCTACACCTTC
TRBV28	.	many	TRBJ2-1	CASRPPGLKDNEQFF	TGTGCCAGCAGACCACCGGGACTCAAGGACAATGAGCAGTTCTTC
TRBV6-1	TRBD1	.	TRBJ1-1	CASSRSWAGGLTNTEVFF	TGTGCCAGCAGTCGATCGTGGGCAGGGGGCCTTACGAACACTGAAGTTTTCTTT
TRBV24-1	.	few	TRBJ2-5	CATSDSRNGFQETQYF	TGTGCCACCAGTGATTCCCGCAACGGGTTCCAAGAGACCCAGTACTTC
TRBV24-1	TRBD2	few	TRBJ2-5	CATTQSGGAGETQYF	TGTGCCACCACTCAGAGCGGGGGGGCCGGCGAGACCCAGTACTTC
TRBV28	.	many	TRBJ2-7	CASRNQGGYEDEQYF	TGTGCCAGCCGAAACCAGGGAGGTTACGAGGACGAGCAGTACTTC
TRBV12-3/TRBV12-4	.	many	TRBJ2-7	CASSRGDVYEQYF	TGTGCCAGCAGCCGAGGGGACGTCTACGAGCAGTACTTC
TRBV20-1	.	.	TRBJ2-4	CSASDRDIHLYNEQYF	TGCAGTGCTAGTGACCGGGACATACACCTCTACAATGAGCAGTACTTC
TRBV27	.	.	TRBJ1-2	CASSSWAIRDYGYTF	TGTGCCAGCAGTTCCTGGGCCATCAGGGACTATGGCTACACCTTC
TRBV20-1	.	many	TRBJ2-7	CSARADGGTYSYEQYF	TGCAGTGCTAGAGCCGATGGGGGGACTTACTCCTACGAGCAGTACTTC
TRBV14	.	.	TRBJ2-5	CASSHLQGSETQYF	TGTGCCAGCAGCCATCTTCAGGGATCAGAGACCCAGTACTTC
TRBV28	TRBD1	few	TRBJ2-7	CAGSFELLTLDRSNEQYF	TGTGCCGGCAGCTTCGAGCTATTGACTTTGGACAGGTCGAACGAGCAGTACTTC
TRBV7-2	TRBD1	few	TRBJ1-2	CASSLADRRSYGYTF	TGTGCCAGCAGCTTAGCGGACAGGAGAAGCTATGGCTACACCTTC
TRBV4-1	TRBD1	.	TRBJ2-2	CASSQPLTGRNTGELFF	TGCGCCAGCAGCCAACCTTTGACAGGGAGGAACACCGGGGAGCTGTTTTTT
TRBV7-9	.	.	TRBJ2-2	CASSLDPFPGELFF	TGTGCCAGCAGCTTAGACCCTTTTCCCGGGGAGCTGTTTTTT
TRBV9	.	.	TRBJ2-1	CASSGPTPDNEQFF	TGTGCCAGCAGCGGGCCCACCCCAGACAATGAGCAGTTCTTC
TRBV7-2	.	many	TRBJ2-5	CASSLNLETQYF	TGTGCCAGCAGCTTAAACCTCGAGACCCAGTACTTC
TRBV9	.	.	TRBJ2-2	CASSVVGGMNTGELFF	TGTGCCAGCAGCGTAGTAGGGGGGATGAACACCGGGGAGCTGTTTTTT
TRBV5-1	.	many	TRBJ1-2	CASSLEAGANYGYTF	TGCGCCAGCAGCTTGGAGGCAGGAGCTAACTATGGCTACACCTTC
TRBV5-1	TRBD1	few	TRBJ1-1	CASSTGTARRTTEAFF	TGCGCCAGCAGCACAGGGACAGCAAGACGCACCACAGAAGCTTTCTTT
TRBV27	TRBD1	.	TRBJ2-3	CASSHYRGTDTQYF	TGTGCCAGCAGTCACTACAGGGGAACAGATACGCAGTATTTT
TRBV4-1	TRBD1	few	TRBJ2-3	CASSQRGQGGSDTQYF	TGCGCCAGCAGCCAACGGGGACAGGGGGGCTCGGATACGCAGTATTTT
TRBV5-1	.	.	TRBJ2-7	CASSRRGGGEQYF	TGCGCCAGCAGCCGCAGGGGAGGAGGCGAGCAGTACTTC
TRBV5-4	.	.	TRBJ2-5	CASKVSTAGGETQYF	TGTGCCAGCAAGGTATCGACGGCAGGCGGGGAGACCCAGTACTTC
TRBV27	TRBD2	few	TRBJ2-3	CASSLLTSGGATDTQYF	TGTGCCAGCAGTTTACTGACTAGCGGGGGGGCGACAGATACGCAGTATTTT
TRBV7-2	.	.	TRBJ2-5	CASSLVGSMGETQYF	TGTGCCAGCAGCTTAGTTGGGTCTATGGGAGAGACCCAGTACTTC
TRBV28	TRBD2	.	TRBJ2-1	CASSLAGEYNERFF	TGTGCCAGCAGTTTAGCGGGGGAATACAATGAGCGGTTCTTC
TRBV7-8	.	few	TRBJ1-1	CASTLGRNTEAFF	TGTGCCAGCACCCTTGGGAGGAACACTGAAGCTTTCTTT
TRBV6-5	TRBD1	.	TRBJ2-7	CASSSPRGPGEQYF	TGTGCCAGCAGTTCCCCGAGGGGGCCTGGGGAGCAGTACTTC
TRBV7-2	.	few	TRBJ1-2	CASSNLPGHPSNYGYTF	TGTGCCAGCAGCAACCTACCGGGCCACCCTTCTAACTATGGCTACACCTTC
TRBV9	.	few	TRBJ1-1	CASSVGGEGTEAFF	TGTGCCAGCAGCGTAGGAGGGGAGGGCACTGAAGCTTTCTTT
TRBV20-1	TRBD1	.	TRBJ2-1	CSAPGQGTYNEQFF	TGCAGTGCTCCGGGACAGGGTACCTACAATGAGCAGTTCTTC
TRBV7-7	.	.	TRBJ2-5	CASSPRTGLSEQYF	TGTGCTAGCAGCCCACGAACAGGGCTGAGTGAGCAGTACTTC
TRBV7-2	.	many	TRBJ1-1	CASQGYTEAFF	TGTGCCAGCCAAGGATACACTGAAGCTTTCTTT
TRBV5-1	.	once	TRBJ1-5	CASSLAGDGDQPQHF	TGCGCCAGCAGCTTGGCCGGGGATGGGGATCAGCCCCAGCATTTT
TRBV19	.	.	TRBJ2-3	CASSLTRRRADTQYF	TGTGCCAGTAGCTTGACTAGAAGAAGGGCAGATACGCAGTATTTT
TRBV28	TRBD1	many	TRBJ2-1	CASSLQTGPRSYNEQFF	TGTGCCAGCAGTTTACAGACAGGGCCCCGCTCCTACAATGAGCAGTTCTTC
TRBV28	TRBD2	many	TRBJ2-1	CASSLLAGGLNEQFF	TGTGCCAGCAGCTTACTAGCGGGGGGCCTCAATGAGCAGTTCTTC
TRBV4-1	TRBD2	many	TRBJ2-5	CASSQEGAGGTQYF	TGCGCCAGCAGCCAAGAGGGGGCGGGAGGGACCCAGTACTTC
TRBV6-5	.	many	TRBJ2-3	CASSRTRVDTQYF	TGTGCCAGCAGCAGAACGAGGGTAGATACGCAGTATTTT
TRBV25-1	TRBD2	many	TRBJ2-7	CASSESIAGASNEQYF	TGTGCCAGCAGTGAATCCATAGCGGGGGCCTCCAACGAGCAGTACTTC
TRBV2	TRBD1	.	TRBJ1-6	CASRRQGPPGEPLHF	TGTGCCAGCAGGCGACAGGGGCCGCCGGGGGAGCCCCTCCACTTT
TRBV4-1	TRBD2	.	TRBJ2-3	CASSQSGGLSTDTQYF	TGCGCCAGCAGCCAATCGGGGGGGCTTAGCACAGATACGCAGTATTTT
TRBV7-2	TRBD1	few	TRBJ2-6	CASSLAGRGTSSGANVLTF	TGTGCCAGCAGCTTAGCGGGCAGGGGGACCTCCTCTGGGGCCAACGTCCTGACTTTC
TRBV9	.	.	TRBJ2-7	CASSPSGQSSYEQYF	TGTGCCAGCAGCCCGAGCGGACAGAGCTCCTACGAGCAGTACTTC
TRBV4-2	TRBD2	.	TRBJ2-7	CASSQDLSGGANEQYF	TGTGCCAGCAGCCAAGATCTTAGCGGGGGGGCCAACGAGCAGTACTTC
TRBV21-1	.	.	TRBJ1-2	CASSPSPGTGIWDGYTF	TGTGCCAGCAGCCCAAGTCCCGGGACAGGAATTTGGGATGGCTACACCTTC
TRBV4-1	.	.	TRBJ1-1	CASSLGPEGKTEAFF	TGCGCCAGCAGCCTCGGCCCGGAAGGAAAAACTGAAGCTTTCTTT
TRBV7-9	.	.	TRBJ2-6	CASSPTLHGSGANVLTF	TGTGCCAGCAGCCCAACTCTCCACGGCTCTGGGGCCAACGTCCTGACTTTC
TRBV28	TRBD1	many	TRBJ2-1	CASRSIGTGALNEQFF	TGTGCCAGCAGATCAATTGGGACAGGGGCCCTCAATGAGCAGTTCTTC
TRBV6-5	TRBD1	.	TRBJ1-2	CASSGQGVGGYTF	TGTGCCAGCAGTGGACAGGGGGTCGGCGGCTACACCTTC
TRBV18	.	few	TRBJ1-2	CASSPGGPGSLYGYTF	TGTGCCAGCTCACCCGGCGGTCCGGGTTCCCTCTATGGCTACACCTTC